A selection of T cell receptor beta chains follows, all from one sample in a study of blood T cell repertoires in COVID-19. The repertoire was sequenced with immunoSEQ multiplex PCR; TCRdb's copy has only in-frame clones and lacks some. This table holds about 310,000 clones, around 86% found once. Sequences were obtained from peripheral blood. All receptors come from a man aged 45 to 65 with active or convalescent COVID-19. The CDR3 runs from the conserved cysteine through the conserved F or W. Not all rows give a size; the values are once, few, many and, for expanded clones, a class.

v_call,clone_size,cdr3_aa
TRBV2,NA,CASSESNLQYEQYF
TRBV7-8,NA,CASSLDPSRTGVQGYTF
TRBV5-1,NA,CASSPTSSNSPLHF
TRBV18,NA,CASSPPGLAGNTGELFF
TRBV19,NA,CASSITPGQARENTEAFF
TRBV9,NA,CASSVGRVTDTQYF
TRBV6-6,NA,CASSYPSGETQYF
TRBV5-8,once,CASSLGGFNQPQHF
TRBV28,NA,CASSLGSVTLQTQYF
TRBV7-3,few,CASSLTQGLAGELFF
TRBV21-1,once,CARRASGRALSSTDTQYF
TRBV15,NA,CATSRDKGDNTEAFF
TRBV6-5,NA,CASSYIGTGSGNTIYF
TRBV11-2,NA,CASSLRASTDTQYF
TRBV28,once,CASTIAGGVTDTQYF
TRBV6-1,NA,CASSEEGSRFF
TRBV4-3,NA,CASSPTTLGRTDTQYF
TRBV19,NA,CASSRQGAGNQPQHF
TRBV19,NA,CASSIRLANYGYTF
TRBV7-8,NA,CASSPLVTGNTIYF
TRBV25-1,NA,CASSLAGARTEAFF
TRBV20-1,NA,CSAQGNYGYTF
TRBV9,NA,CASSVEVRVVTGELFF
TRBV6-5,NA,CASSYIRGPNSPLHF
TRBV27,NA,CASSSSGRAGELFF
TRBV6-5,once,CASQGSGGSPYEQYF
TRBV5-4,NA,CASSAGLYGGYTF
TRBV7-9,NA,CASSTRQGESNEQYF
TRBV29-1,NA,CSVRLAGGGKQFF
TRBV2,NA,CASGARAGNSPLHF
TRBV2,NA,CASSFRLAGGPKTQYF
TRBV30,NA,CAWVRPGRTDTQYF
TRBV5-1,NA,CASSFAMRGGAGDTQYF
TRBV15,NA,CATSRGLGPNQPQHF
TRBV18,NA,CASSPGQVGEKLFF
TRBV5-4,NA,CASSFSVQQNTEAFF
TRBV2,NA,CASSPGVSGNTIYF
TRBV2,NA,CATSGLAGGVDTQYF
TRBV27,NA,CASRDSGRYEQYF
TRBV2,NA,CASRGTGGSDQPQHF
TRBV2,many,CASSEYLGAGDEKLFF
TRBV2,NA,CASRRDSDPYNEQFF
TRBV12-3/TRBV12-4,NA,CASRAPGDYGYTF
TRBV7-9,NA,CASSGRRTSGEDEQFF
TRBV20-1,NA,CSKDRAYEQYF
TRBV18,once,CASSPKGIGWTSTDTQYF
TRBV28,NA,CASSLAGGSYEQYF